This T cell receptor beta chain was captured by sequencing in a study of cytomegalovirus exposure and HLA in healthy donors. Across the whole study: Unique TCRs from HLA-typed donors, 65 million to 85 million of them, were held in an early data release. Study-wide results and caveats: What TCR beta sequences reportedly achieved was accurate prediction of HLA-A and HLA-B alleles in most subjects. The study listed some 160 cytomegalovirus-associated TCR beta chains.

A word on this clone: Its cognate antigen is unknown.

Primers included in the PCR were 60 Vbeta and 13 Jbeta primers. Assay used: immunoSEQ multiplex PCR; TCRdb lists only in-frame clones, some missing. The table has 150,000 to 200,000 clones, around 86% seen once. Input material: PBMCs. The TCR comes from a man in his forties or fifties in good health and CMV-seronegative.

The chain's CDR3 is CASSQGQSGFYGYTF. In nucleotides, the CDR3 is TGCGCCAGCAGCCAAGGTCAATCGGGATTTTATGGCTACACCTTC. V usage is TRBV4-1 and J usage is TRBJ1-2, with D uncertain. The V end was cut by 1 base, the J end by 5 bases, with 14 bases between. Germline CDR1 is MGHRA and CDR2 is YSYEKL. The CDR3 extends over 15 amino acids.